This T cell receptor (beta chain) derives from a study of CD8+CD57+ T cells in acquired aplastic anemia. Profiles of TCR beta VDJ and CDR3 were generated from a genomic DNA template. Via MiXCR, TCRdb re-called the reads, giving one row per CDR3 protein. The data contain around 170,000 distinct CDR3 sequences, 40% to 50% of them singletons. The length of the CDR3 is 11 residues. Looked up from germline, CDR1 is SQVTM and CDR2 is ANQGSEA. V dropped 3 bases and J dropped 9 bases, with 9 bases sitting between them. The sequence came from a human donor in good health. Sequencing was performed on sorted CD4+, CD8+, or CD8+CD57+ T cells (not recorded which) from PBMCs. The V gene is TRBV29-1, the J gene TRBJ2-1; D gene ambiguous. CDR3 region: CSVDSGSEQFF. The CDR3 DNA reads TGCAGCGTTGACAGTGGCTCTGAGCAGTTCTTC.